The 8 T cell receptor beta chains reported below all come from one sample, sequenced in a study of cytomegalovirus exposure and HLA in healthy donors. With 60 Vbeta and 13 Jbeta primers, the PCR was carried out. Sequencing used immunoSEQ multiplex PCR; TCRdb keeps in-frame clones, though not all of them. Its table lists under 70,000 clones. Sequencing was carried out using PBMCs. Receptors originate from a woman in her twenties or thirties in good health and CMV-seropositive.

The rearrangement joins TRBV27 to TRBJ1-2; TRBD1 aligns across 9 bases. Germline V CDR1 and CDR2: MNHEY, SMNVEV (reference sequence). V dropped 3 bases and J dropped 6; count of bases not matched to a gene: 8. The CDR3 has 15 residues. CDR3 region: CASSFTDRGGDGYTF. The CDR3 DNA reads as TGTGCCAGCAGTTTCACGGACAGGGGCGGCGATGGCTACACCTTC.

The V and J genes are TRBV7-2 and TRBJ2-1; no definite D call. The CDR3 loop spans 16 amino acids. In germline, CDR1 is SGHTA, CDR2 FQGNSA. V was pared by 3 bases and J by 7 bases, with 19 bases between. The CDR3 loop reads CASSFITQVVTNEQFF. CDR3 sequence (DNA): TGTGCCAGCAGCTTTATCACCCAAGTCGTGACTAATGAGCAGTTCTTC.

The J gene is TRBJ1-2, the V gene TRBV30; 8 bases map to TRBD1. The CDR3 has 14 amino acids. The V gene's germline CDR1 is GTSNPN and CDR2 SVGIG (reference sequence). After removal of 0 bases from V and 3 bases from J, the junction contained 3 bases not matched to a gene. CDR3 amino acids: CAWSVRTGYYGYTF. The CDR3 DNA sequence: TGTGCCTGGAGTGTACGGACAGGGTACTATGGCTACACCTTC.

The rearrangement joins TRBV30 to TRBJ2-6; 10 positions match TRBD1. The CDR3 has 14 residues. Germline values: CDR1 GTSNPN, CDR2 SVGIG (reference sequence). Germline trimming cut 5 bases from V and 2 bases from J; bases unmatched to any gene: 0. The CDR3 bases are TGTGCCTGGGGGACAGGGGCTGGGGCCAACGTCCTGACTTTC. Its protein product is CAWGTGAGANVLTF.

The CDR3 sequence is CASRGSYEQYF. CDR3 sequence (DNA): TGTGCCAGTAGGGGCAGCTACGAGCAGTACTTC. The V and J genes are TRBV19 and TRBJ2-7, with no clear D. CDR1 and CDR2 (germline): LNHDA, SQIVND (reference sequence). The V end was cut by 6 bases, the J end by 3 bases, with 6 bases between. This CDR3 is built from 11 residues.

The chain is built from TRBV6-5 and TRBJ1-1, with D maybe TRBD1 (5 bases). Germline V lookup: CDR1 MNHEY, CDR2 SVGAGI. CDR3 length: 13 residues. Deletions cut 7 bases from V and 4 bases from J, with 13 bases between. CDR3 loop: CASTGPGGTEAFF. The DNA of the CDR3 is TGTGCCAGCACAGGCCCCGGGGGCACTGAAGCTTTCTTT.

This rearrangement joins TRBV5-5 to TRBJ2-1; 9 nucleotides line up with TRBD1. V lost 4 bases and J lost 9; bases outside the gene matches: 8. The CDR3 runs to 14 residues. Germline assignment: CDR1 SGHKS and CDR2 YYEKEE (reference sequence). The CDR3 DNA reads TGTGCCAGCAGCCAACACAGGGGGCAGGGTGAGCAGTTCTTC. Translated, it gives CASSQHRGQGEQFF.

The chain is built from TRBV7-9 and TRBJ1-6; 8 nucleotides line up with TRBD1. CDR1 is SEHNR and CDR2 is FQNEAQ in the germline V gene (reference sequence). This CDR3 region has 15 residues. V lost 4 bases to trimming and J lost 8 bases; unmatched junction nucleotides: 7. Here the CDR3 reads CASSWTGRVDSPLHF. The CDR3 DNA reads TGTGCCAGCAGCTGGACAGGGAGGGTTGATTCACCCCTCCACTTT.